The rows below give T cell receptor beta chains drawn from one sample of a study of shared clonotypes between healthy human individuals. The protocol was immunoSEQ multiplex PCR, while the TCRdb copy is restricted to in-frame clones and leaves out a portion. The sample lists 2 million to 3 million clones; around nine tenths were seen once. Sequencing was done on a sample of naive CD4+ T cells sorted from blood. The receptor set was obtained from a man aged 18 to 30 in good health. CDR3s include the opening cysteine and the closing phenylalanine or tryptophan. D genes are given only for firm matches. A clone size is listed for some rows: how often the clone was seen (once, few, many), or a class if it is expanded.

V	D	size	J	DNA	CDR3
TRBV5-1	TRBD1	NA	TRBJ1-1	TGCGCCAGCACCAGGACAGGGGGGAACACTGAAGCTTTCTTT	CASTRTGGNTEAFF
TRBV5-1	NA	NA	TRBJ1-1	TGCGCCAGCAGCTTTACCAACATGAACACTGAAGCTTTCTTT	CASSFTNMNTEAFF
TRBV18	TRBD1	NA	TRBJ2-2	TGTGCCAGCTCACCCCCCGGGACAGGGACGAACACCGGGGAGCTGTTTTTT	CASSPPGTGTNTGELFF
TRBV7-2	NA	NA	TRBJ1-2	TGTGCCAGCAGCTTGCAGCCTCTAAACTATGGCTACACCTTC	CASSLQPLNYGYTF
TRBV6-4	NA	NA	TRBJ1-2	TGTGCCAGCAGTGCAGGACTCGAAACGGGCTATGGCTACACCTTC	CASSAGLETGYGYTF
TRBV28	NA	NA	TRBJ2-1	TGTGCCAGCCCCCCCCCGGGCGGCCGGAGATACAATGAGCAGTTCTTC	CASPPPGGRRYNEQFF
TRBV6-1	TRBD1	once	TRBJ2-7	TGTGCCACCCTACCGCGACAGGGTATCGGCGAGCAGTACTTC	CATLPRQGIGEQYF
TRBV15	NA	NA	TRBJ2-2	TGTGCCACCAGCACTTTGACAAAAAACACCGGGGAGCTGTTTTTT	CATSTLTKNTGELFF
TRBV9	TRBD1	NA	TRBJ2-7	TGTGCCAGCAGCCCAAGGACAGGTCCCTATGAGCAGTACTTC	CASSPRTGPYEQYF
TRBV2	NA	NA	TRBJ2-2	TGTGCCAGCACAAGACAGAACACCGGGGAGCTGTTTTTT	CASTRQNTGELFF
TRBV7-2	TRBD2	NA	TRBJ2-3	TGTGCCAGCAGTCTCAGCAGCGGGAGGGGAACAGATACGCAGTATTTT	CASSLSSGRGTDTQYF
TRBV30	NA	NA	TRBJ1-2	TGTGCCTGGAGTGGGAGGGACGACTATGGCTACACCTTC	CAWSGRDDYGYTF
TRBV5-1	TRBD2	NA	TRBJ2-1	TGCGCCAGCAGCTTGTTCGCAAGCGGGACTCACAATGAGCAGTTCTTC	CASSLFASGTHNEQFF
TRBV5-4	NA	once	TRBJ1-1	TGTGCCAGCAGCAGGGGGGGAGAGGGTCCGAACACTGAAGCTTTCTTT	CASSRGGEGPNTEAFF
TRBV1	NA	NA	TRBJ2-3	TGCACCAGGAAAAGGACTAGCGGGGTGGTGAGGACAGATACGCAGTATTTT	CTRKRTSGVVRTDTQYF
TRBV5-1	NA	NA	TRBJ1-2	TGCGCCAGCAGCTTGGAGGGACCTTATGGCTACACCTTC	CASSLEGPYGYTF
TRBV10-2	NA	NA	TRBJ1-6	TGCGCCAGCAGTGTTTTTGCAGGGGCAAATTCACCCCTCCACTTT	CASSVFAGANSPLHF
TRBV7-2	NA	NA	TRBJ2-1	TGTGCCAGCAGCTTAGTTGGGACTCCGACCTACAATGAGCAGTTCTTC	CASSLVGTPTYNEQFF
TRBV10-1	NA	NA	TRBJ2-5	TGCGCCAGCAGTGATCGACTAGGAGAGACCCAGTACTTC	CASSDRLGETQYF
TRBV7-9	NA	NA	TRBJ2-7	TGTGCCAGCAGCTTAGAACGGGGGGCCTCCTACGAGCAGTACTTC	CASSLERGASYEQYF
TRBV6-5	NA	NA	TRBJ2-5	TGTGCCAGCAGCTTGGGGGTACAAGAGACCCAGTACTTC	CASSLGVQETQYF
TRBV27	NA	once	TRBJ1-6	TGTGCCAGCAGTACGACTGCTTCACCCCTCCACTTT	CASSTTASPLHF
TRBV5-1	NA	once	TRBJ1-4	TGCGCCAGCAGCTTGGGGGGAGCTAATGAAAAACTGTTTTTT	CASSLGGANEKLFF
TRBV2	NA	once	TRBJ1-3	TGTGCCAGCAGTGAACTGTCTGGAAACACCATATATTTT	CASSELSGNTIYF
TRBV7-9	TRBD1	once	TRBJ1-4	TGTGCCAGCAGCTCCCGGACAGGTGAAAAACTGTTTTTT	CASSSRTGEKLFF
TRBV30	NA	NA	TRBJ2-1	TGTGCCTGGAGTGTAAGAAATGAGCAGTTCTTC	CAWSVRNEQFF
TRBV6-1	TRBD1	NA	TRBJ2-5	TGTGCCAGCAGTGAAGCCGGGACAGGGGTTGGGGAGACCCAGTACTTC	CASSEAGTGVGETQYF
TRBV18	NA	NA	TRBJ2-2	TGTGCCAGCTCACTAGCGGCCCTGAACACCGGGGAGCTGTTTTTT	CASSLAALNTGELFF
TRBV2	NA	once	TRBJ1-2	TGTGCCAGCACCATTGACAGGAGATATGGCTACACCTTC	CASTIDRRYGYTF
TRBV7-2	TRBD2	NA	TRBJ2-2	TGTGCCAGCAGCTGGGCCACTAGCGGGAATTTCTTCACCGGGGAGCTGTTTTTT	CASSWATSGNFFTGELFF
TRBV11-2	TRBD2	NA	TRBJ2-3	TGTGCCAGCAGCTTCCGGGAGGGCCTGGAGCAGTATTTT	CASSFREGLEQYF
TRBV5-1	NA	NA	TRBJ2-5	TGCGCCAGCAGCTTGGCGGAAATACTACAAGAGACCCAGTACTTC	CASSLAEILQETQYF
TRBV7-9	NA	NA	TRBJ2-2	TGTGCCAGCAGCTTAGGCAGGGTTATCGACACCGGGGAGCTGTTTTTT	CASSLGRVIDTGELFF
TRBV29-1	TRBD1	NA	TRBJ1-4	TGCAGCGTTGAACCATTAGGGACAGGAGATTCGTATCAGCTTTTT	CSVEPLGTGDSYQLF
TRBV30	TRBD2	NA	TRBJ2-7	TGTGCCTGGCGTAGCGGGGTGGCCTACGAGCAGTACTTC	CAWRSGVAYEQYF
TRBV7-2	TRBD1	NA	TRBJ2-1	TGTGCCAGCAGCCGGCCCGGGACAGCTTACAATGAGCAGTTCTTC	CASSRPGTAYNEQFF
TRBV5-1	NA	NA	TRBJ2-5	TGCGCCAGCAGCATCCGACAGGGAGGTGGTGGGGAGACCCAGTACTTC	CASSIRQGGGGETQYF
TRBV10-3	NA	NA	TRBJ2-7	TGTGCCACCAAGGGCAGGGGAAGTCAGAGCTCCTACGAGCAGTACTTC	CATKGRGSQSSYEQYF
TRBV5-1	TRBD2	once	TRBJ2-6	TGCGCCAGCAGCCTCCGGGAGGTTGGGTCTGGGGCCAACGTCCTGACTTTC	CASSLREVGSGANVLTF
TRBV5-1	NA	NA	TRBJ2-7	TGCGCCAGCAGCTCCGAAGGGGTTGATGCTAACGAGCAGTACTTC	CASSSEGVDANEQYF
TRBV4-1	NA	NA	TRBJ1-5	TGCGCCAGCAGCCAAGCAGCCAGCGGGGTTGTCAATCAGCCCCAGCATTTT	CASSQAASGVVNQPQHF
TRBV5-5	TRBD1	NA	TRBJ1-2	TGTGCCAGCACCCCAGGGGGTGAAAGAACAAGAGGCTACACCTTC	CASTPGGERTRGYTF
TRBV5-1	NA	NA	TRBJ2-3	TGCGCCAGCAGCTACGAAACGGTAGGCACAGATACGCAGTATTTT	CASSYETVGTDTQYF
TRBV6-5	NA	once	TRBJ2-7	TGTGCCAGCAGAATGAGGTCCAGGGAGGACTACGAGCAGTACTTC	CASRMRSREDYEQYF
TRBV19	NA	NA	TRBJ2-6	TGTGCCAGTAGTATTCCAGGGAGTCTTGGGGCCAACGTCCTGACTTTC	CASSIPGSLGANVLTF
TRBV10-3	NA	NA	TRBJ2-7	TGTGCCACAGGGGATTGGACCTACGAGCAGTACTTC	CATGDWTYEQYF
TRBV4-1	NA	NA	TRBJ1-4	TGCGCCAGCAGCCACAATTGGGCAGGAGGAAATGAAAAACTGTTTTTT	CASSHNWAGGNEKLFF
TRBV5-8	TRBD1	NA	TRBJ1-5	TGTGCCAGCAGCCAGGGACAGGGGGCGAAGAGCAATCAGCCCCAGCATTTT	CASSQGQGAKSNQPQHF
TRBV28	NA	NA	TRBJ2-1	TGTGCCAGCAGTTTTCCGTCCCGCGGTAGGAATGAGCAGTTCTTC	CASSFPSRGRNEQFF
TRBV4-1	NA	NA	TRBJ1-5	TGCGCCAGCAGCCAAGAGATACGGACGGGGGCCAATCAGCCCCAGCATTTT	CASSQEIRTGANQPQHF
TRBV7-2	NA	once	TRBJ2-7	TGTGCCAGCAGCTTAGAGTGGCGGGGTTACGAGCAGTACTTC	CASSLEWRGYEQYF
TRBV5-1	TRBD1	NA	TRBJ2-7	TGCGCCAGCAGCGCGCCGGGACAGGGTTCCTACGAGCAGTACTTC	CASSAPGQGSYEQYF
TRBV2	NA	NA	TRBJ1-6	TGTGCCAGCAGGGTAACGTCTGTGGGAACGCCCCTCCACTTT	CASRVTSVGTPLHF
TRBV2	TRBD1	NA	TRBJ2-7	TGTGCCAGCAGTCAGGACAGGGGGAACTTCTACGAGCAGTACTTC	CASSQDRGNFYEQYF
TRBV9	TRBD2	once	TRBJ2-7	TGTGCCAGCAGCGTAGCTACTAGCGGCCAGGGTCTGTACTTC	CASSVATSGQGLYF
TRBV5-3	NA	NA	TRBJ2-7	TGTGCCAGAAGCTTAGATCCCGGGACGGGAAGCTCCTACGAGCAGTACTTC	CARSLDPGTGSSYEQYF
TRBV28	TRBD1	NA	TRBJ1-2	TGTGCCAACAGCCAGGGACAGCATAACTATGGCTACACCTTC	CANSQGQHNYGYTF
TRBV19	TRBD2	NA	TRBJ2-1	TGTGCCAGTATGAGCGGCCCCGGGGGGTACAATGAGCAGTTCTTC	CASMSGPGGYNEQFF
TRBV30	NA	few	TRBJ1-5	TGTGCCTGGAGTGTACAGGGTAGCAATCAGCCCCAGCATTTT	CAWSVQGSNQPQHF
TRBV5-1	TRBD2	NA	TRBJ2-1	TGCGCCAGCCGAAGTAGGAGCCGGACTAGCGGGAGTCAGAGGGGGATTAGTAGCTACAATGAGCAGTTCTTC	CASRSRSRTSGSQRGISSYNEQFF